These 18 T cell receptor beta chains were all obtained from the same sample, sequenced in a study of shared clonotypes between healthy human individuals. Clones were sequenced by immunoSEQ multiplex PCR, and TCRdb holds only the in-frame ones, with some missing. The data show about 2.4 million clones, approximately 93% seen once. Sequencing was performed on naive CD4+ T cells from PBMCs. Subset: CD45RA+ positively selected. The origin of the receptors is a man aged 18 to 30 in good health. Some clones in this sample may be carry-over from other donors' samples.

The V and J genes are TRBV4-1 and TRBJ2-7; D may be TRBD1 or TRBD2 (5 bases each). The CDR3 runs to 15 residues. Deletions cut 5 bases from V and 0 bases from J, with 14 bases between. The germline CDR1 and CDR2 sequences are MGHRA and YSYEKL. DNA of the CDR3: TGCGCCAGCAGCACCCGGGACGGGTTCTCCTACGAGCAGTACTTC. Protein sequence: CASSTRDGFSYEQYF.

This rearrangement joins TRBV10-3 to TRBJ2-3, with 8 bases identical to TRBD1. Germline CDR1 is ENHRY and CDR2 is SYGVKD. This CDR3 region has 16 residues. V lost 3 bases, J lost 3 bases, and 8 bases stayed unmatched. For the CDR3, the DNA is TGTGCCATCAGTGAAAGACAGGGGCGGGTAACAGATACGCAGTATTTT. Translation: CAISERQGRVTDTQYF.

This clone was recorded only once. The chain recombines TRBV5-1 with TRBJ2-1; 7 bases are shared with TRBD1. CDR1 and CDR2 (germline): SGHRS, YFSETQ. This CDR3 is built from 14 residues. V was pared by 4 bases and J by 6 bases, with 7 bases of the junction left unmatched. Here the CDR3 DNA reads TGCGCCAGCAGCCACGGGGACAGCGTCAATGAGCAGTTCTTC. Amino acid sequence: CASSHGDSVNEQFF.

V usage is TRBV28 and J usage is TRBJ2-3; D may be TRBD1 (6 bases). Germline CDR1 MDHEN, CDR2 SYDVKM. CDR3 length equals 16 residues. V was clipped by 3 bases and J by 0 bases, with 13 bases between them. CDR3 loop: CASSFIDRPSTDTQYF. CDR3 DNA: TGTGCCAGCAGTTTTATTGACAGGCCTAGCACAGATACGCAGTATTTT.

The V gene is TRBV6-1, the J gene TRBJ2-1; 8 bases are shared with TRBD2. Per germline, CDR1 MNHNS and CDR2 SASEGT. V was clipped by 2 bases and J by 0 bases; unmatched bases: 6. The CDR3 has 17 amino acids. The CDR3 nucleotides read TGTGCCAGCAGTGAAAGGACTAGCCCCAGCTCCTACAATGAGCAGTTCTTC. Amino acids: CASSERTSPSSYNEQFF.

This chain links TRBV28 with TRBJ2-3, with 9 positions matching TRBD1. Trimming at V came to 5 bases and at J to 4 bases, leaving 7 bases not matched to a gene. Germline V gene lookup returns CDR1 MDHEN and CDR2 SYDVKM. This CDR3 has 15 residues. CDR3 in amino acids: CASSVHRGPADTQYF. CDR3 bases: TGTGCCAGCAGTGTACACAGGGGGCCTGCAGATACGCAGTATTTT.

V and J are TRBV7-8 and TRBJ2-3; D is unresolved. Germline assignment: CDR1 SGHVS and CDR2 FQNEAQ. CDR3 size: 14 residues. The V and J ends lost 1 base and 0 bases respectively, with 5 bases between them. CDR3 loop: CASSLGVSTDTQYF. The CDR3, as DNA: TGTGCCAGCAGCTTAGGGGTTAGCACAGATACGCAGTATTTT.

The chain recombines TRBV25-1 with TRBJ2-5; TRBD2 aligns across 8 bases. Germline lookup yields CDR1 MGHDK and CDR2 SYGVNS. This CDR3 has 16 residues. V lost 4 bases and J lost 0; bases outside the gene matches: 7. CDR3 protein: CASSAGGRKNQETQYF. Here the CDR3 DNA reads TGTGCCAGCAGTGCGGGCGGGAGGAAAAACCAAGAGACCCAGTACTTC.

This clone was counted once. The rearrangement links TRBV25-1 to TRBJ2-1; the match to TRBD2 covers 11 bases. CDR1 is MGHDK and CDR2 is SYGVNS in the germline V gene. The CDR3 spans 15 residues. J was trimmed by 10 bases and V by 3 bases; bases with no gene match: 8. CDR3 DNA: TGTGCCAGCAGTGACGTAGCGGGAGGGCCGGGCGAGCAGTTCTTC. Translating it yields CASSDVAGGPGEQFF.

This chain connects TRBV30 to TRBJ2-7, with a weak D call TRBD1 (6 bases). The germline CDR1 and CDR2 sequences are GTSNPN and SVGIG (reference sequence). Trimming stripped 3 bases from V and 6 bases from J, with 18 bases between. CDR3 size: 14 residues. The CDR3: CAWREQGKWGEQYF. The CDR3 bases are TGTGCCTGGAGAGAACAGGGTAAATGGGGCGAGCAGTACTTC.

The rearrangement links TRBV5-6 to TRBJ2-5, with TRBD1 identical over 7 bases. The CDR3 has 13 residues. Germline CDR1 reads SGHDT; CDR2 reads YYEEEE. V lost 5 bases to trimming and J lost 5 bases; unmatched junction nucleotides: 6. In nucleotides, the CDR3 is TGTGCCAGCAGTTTGACAGGGTTGGAGACCCAGTACTTC. It yields the protein CASSLTGLETQYF.

As concerns this clone: The identical CDR3 is also encoded by other nucleotide sequences in the sample. The CDR3 loop is CAWRLAGGPGELFF. CDR3 coding DNA: TGTGCCTGGAGGCTAGCGGGAGGTCCCGGGGAGCTGTTTTTT. The chain recombines TRBV30 with TRBJ2-2; 11 nucleotides align to TRBD2. Per the germline V gene, CDR1 is GTSNPN and CDR2 is SVGIG (reference sequence). This CDR3 has 14 amino acids. The V and J ends lost 3 bases and 6 bases, in that order; junction bases with no gene match: 3.

This chain links TRBV20-1 with TRBJ2-7; no reliable D call. V lost 5 bases and J 4 bases, leaving 9 bases between the germline ends. The CDR3 is 11 residues long. Germline V lookup: CDR1 DFQATT, CDR2 SNEGSKA (reference sequence). CDR3 sequence: CSAGVGYEQYF. The CDR3, as DNA: TGCAGTGCTGGGGTAGGGTACGAGCAGTACTTC.

This chain connects TRBV4-2 to TRBJ2-3, with TRBD2 matching over 7 bases. CDR1 LGHNA and CDR2 YNFKEQ come from the germline V gene. This CDR3 has 13 amino acids. The trim removed 4 bases at V and 9 bases at J, leaving 7 bases unmatched. This CDR3 is CASSRGGRETQYF. Here the CDR3 DNA reads TGTGCCAGCAGCCGGGGGGGGAGGGAGACGCAGTATTTT.

The chain couples TRBV4-3 to TRBJ2-6; D could derive from TRBD1 or TRBD2 (6 bases each). The CDR3 totals 15 residues. Trimming cost V 3 bases and J 4 bases, with 10 bases left between them. CDR1 is LGHNA and CDR2 is YSLEER in the germline V gene. The chain's CDR3 is CASSHRGEGANVLTF. The DNA of the CDR3 is TGCGCCAGCAGCCATAGGGGGGAGGGGGCCAACGTCCTGACTTTC.

This clone was seen only a few times. V and J are TRBV29-1 and TRBJ1-1, with unresolved D. Germline assignment: CDR1 SQVTM and CDR2 ANQGSEA. V was shortened by 7 bases and J by 3 bases, with 9 bases between the two germline ends. The CDR3 has 11 amino acids. Here the CDR3 reads CSGVWDTEAFF. Here the CDR3 DNA reads TGCAGCGGGGTTTGGGACACTGAAGCTTTCTTT. Variable domain in full (rest from reference TRBV29-1 and TRBJ1-1): SAVISQKPSRDICQRGTSLTIQCQVDSQVTMMFWYRQQPGQSLTLIATANQGSEATYESGFVIDKFPISRPNLTFSTLTVSNMSPEDSSIYLCSGVWDTEAFFGQGTRLTVV.

As for this clone: Other DNA sequences in the same sample also yield this CDR3. The rearrangement links TRBV5-1 to TRBJ2-1; D unresolved. V lost 0 bases, J lost 5 bases, and 6 bases lay in between. Per germline, CDR1 SGHRS and CDR2 YFSETQ. This CDR3 has 13 amino acids. As DNA, the CDR3 is TGCGCCAGCAGCTTGGCCGTGAACAATGAGCAGTTCTTC. Protein product: CASSLAVNNEQFF. Together with reference TRBV5-1 and TRBJ2-1, the CDR3 gives the full variable domain: KAGVTQTPRYLIKTRGQQVTLSCSPISGHRSVSWYQQTPGQGLQFLFEYFSETQRNKGNFPGRFSGRQFSNSRSEMNVSTLELGDSALYLCASSLAVNNEQFFGPGTRLTVL.

The genes are TRBV11-3 and TRBJ2-3; D is undetermined. The V and J ends lost 2 bases and 1 base respectively, with 7 bases between them. CDR3 length: 14 amino acids. Germline-derived CDR1 and CDR2 are SGHNT and YENEEA. CDR3 region: CASSLSHGTDTQYF. The CDR3 DNA reads as TGTGCCAGCAGCTTAAGTCATGGCACAGATACGCAGTATTTT.